This TCR beta chain was profiled in a study of blood T cell repertoires in COVID-19. Study summary: Spain, Italy and the United States supplied samples that represented acute and convalescent COVID-19.

This clone was picked up one time. Clones were sequenced by immunoSEQ multiplex PCR, and TCRdb holds only the in-frame ones, with some missing. This sample has about 250,000 clones, with approximately 85% found just once. The CDR3 has 12 amino acids. Germline V gene lookup returns CDR1 LNHDA and CDR2 SQIVND (reference sequence). V lost 6 bases, J lost 6 bases, and 11 bases lay in between. Sequenced material: peripheral blood. This chain connects TRBV19 to TRBJ1-1; maybe TRBD1 (5 bases). This receptor was taken from a man in his forties or fifties with active or convalescent COVID-19. The CDR3 DNA sequence: TGTGCCAGTAGCTCGGGGGGGGCTGAAGCTTTCTTT. Amino acid sequence: CASSSGGAEAFF.